This TCR beta chain was recovered during a study of blood T cell repertoires in COVID-19. About the study: The origin of the acute and convalescent COVID-19 samples was the United States, Italy and Spain.

Participants came from 20 to 25 US areas, aged about 18 to 100 years. Allocation to cohorts depended on clinical history reported by the participants. Recovery among Cohort 3 donors was established by two negative PCRs, clearance, or symptom resolution. The length of the CDR3 is 17 residues. CDR1 and CDR2 (germline): SGDLS, YYNGEE. With V trimmed by 4 bases and J by 7 bases, 16 bases remained unmatched. Only in-frame clones appear in the TCRdb table, and some are missing; sequencing was by immunoSEQ multiplex PCR. The table records over 150,000 clones, about 80% of them present only once. This clone has a single count.

The source of this sequence is an older woman who had recovered from COVID-19. The material sequenced was PBMCs or T cells enriched from blood (not recorded which). The chain employs TRBV9 and TRBJ2-3; 9 bases map to TRBD2. CDR3 in amino acids: CASSTHSGGGGANTQYF. CDR3 nucleotide sequence: TGTGCCAGCAGCACCCACTCTGGGGGCGGGGGGGCGAATACGCAGTATTTT.